The present T cell receptor beta chain was sequenced within a study of shared clonotypes between healthy human individuals. For the study at large: Donor composition was a couple of women and a few men, aged 18 to 49.

Adult donors, all healthy and HIV-negative, had no recent acute infections or vaccinations. CD4+ cells were split into CD45RA+ naive and CD45RA-negative memory subsets. Per the germline V gene, CDR1 is SGHDT and CDR2 is YYEEEE. The CDR3 is 13 amino acids. V was shortened by 5 bases and J by 2 bases, with 11 bases between the two germline ends. Clones were read by immunoSEQ multiplex PCR, and TCRdb kept only the in-frame ones, dropping some. The sample has approximately 1.5 million clones, 97% to 99% seen once. On this clone: Its cognate antigen is unknown.

Study-wide results and caveats: Generation of non-shared clonotypes was less probable than generation of clonotypes shared by all four donors.

The chain employs TRBV5-6 and TRBJ2-7, with TRBD1 as a possible D gene (6 bases). This clonotype was sampled from a man under 40 in good health. Material for sequencing was naive CD4+ T cells sorted from blood. The subset denotes: CD45RA+ positively selected. In DNA form, the CDR3 reads TGTGCCAGCAGTACTCAGGGGACCTACGAGCAGTACTTC. As protein: CASSTQGTYEQYF. Together with reference TRBV5-6 and TRBJ2-7, the CDR3 gives the full variable domain: DAGVTQSPTHLIKTRGQQVTLRCSPKSGHDTVSWYQQALGQGPQFIFQYYEEEERQRGNFPDRFSGHQFPNYSSELNVNALLLGDSALYLCASSTQGTYEQYFGPGTRLTVT.